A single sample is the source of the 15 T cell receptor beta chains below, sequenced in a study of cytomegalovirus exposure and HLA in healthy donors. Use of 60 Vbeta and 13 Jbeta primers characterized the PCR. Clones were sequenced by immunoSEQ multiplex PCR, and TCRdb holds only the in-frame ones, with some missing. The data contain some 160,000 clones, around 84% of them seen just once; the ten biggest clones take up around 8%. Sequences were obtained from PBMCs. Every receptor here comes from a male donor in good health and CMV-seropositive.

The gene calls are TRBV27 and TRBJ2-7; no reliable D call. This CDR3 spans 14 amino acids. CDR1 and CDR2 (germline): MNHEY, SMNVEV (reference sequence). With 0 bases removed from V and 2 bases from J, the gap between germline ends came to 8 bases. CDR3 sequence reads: CASSLSVATYEQYF. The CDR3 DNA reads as TGTGCCAGCAGTTTATCGGTGGCCACCTACGAGCAGTACTTC.

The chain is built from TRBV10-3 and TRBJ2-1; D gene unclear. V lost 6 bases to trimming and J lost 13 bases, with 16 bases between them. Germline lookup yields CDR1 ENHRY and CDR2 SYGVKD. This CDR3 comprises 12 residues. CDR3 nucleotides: TGTGCCATCAGCGCTGAACATCCGCAACAGTTCTTC. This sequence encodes CAISAEHPQQFF.

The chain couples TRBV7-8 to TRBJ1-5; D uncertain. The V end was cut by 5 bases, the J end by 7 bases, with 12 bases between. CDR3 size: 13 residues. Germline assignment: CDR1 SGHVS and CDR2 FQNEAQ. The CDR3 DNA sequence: TGTGCCAGCAGCCGGGAAGTAAGGCAGCCCCAGCATTTT. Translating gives CASSREVRQPQHF.

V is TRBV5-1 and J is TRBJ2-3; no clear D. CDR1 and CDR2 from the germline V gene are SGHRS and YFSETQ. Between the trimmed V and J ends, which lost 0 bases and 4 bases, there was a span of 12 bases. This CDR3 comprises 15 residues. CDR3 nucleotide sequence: TGCGCCAGCAGCTTGGTCCCACAGCAGGCAGATACGCAGTATTTT. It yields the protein CASSLVPQQADTQYF.

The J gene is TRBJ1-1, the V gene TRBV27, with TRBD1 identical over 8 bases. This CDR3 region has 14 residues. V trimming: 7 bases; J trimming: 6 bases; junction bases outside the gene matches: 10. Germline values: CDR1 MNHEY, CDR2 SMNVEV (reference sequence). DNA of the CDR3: TGTGCCAGCACCTCAGGGGGCGCTTCATCTGAAGCTTTCTTT. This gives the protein CASTSGGASSEAFF.

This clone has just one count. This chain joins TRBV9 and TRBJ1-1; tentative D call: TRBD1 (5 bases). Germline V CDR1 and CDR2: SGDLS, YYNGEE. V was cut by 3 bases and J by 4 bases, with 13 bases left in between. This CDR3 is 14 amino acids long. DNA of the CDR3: TGTGCCAGCAGCGCCAACCGGGGGGGCACTGAAGCTTTCTTT. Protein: CASSANRGGTEAFF.

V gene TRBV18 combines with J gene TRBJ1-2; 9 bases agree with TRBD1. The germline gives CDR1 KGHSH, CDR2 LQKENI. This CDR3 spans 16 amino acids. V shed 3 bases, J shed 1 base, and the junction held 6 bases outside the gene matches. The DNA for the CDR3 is TGTGCCAGCTCACCCTCCGGGACAGGGAATAACTATGGCTACACCTTC. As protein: CASSPSGTGNNYGYTF. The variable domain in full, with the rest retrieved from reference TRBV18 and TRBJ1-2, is NAGVMQNPRHLVRRRGQEARLRCSPMKGHSHVYWYRQLPEEGLKFMVYLQKENIIDESGMPKERFSAEFPKEGPSILRIQQVVRGDSAAYFCASSPSGTGNNYGYTFGSGTRLTVV.

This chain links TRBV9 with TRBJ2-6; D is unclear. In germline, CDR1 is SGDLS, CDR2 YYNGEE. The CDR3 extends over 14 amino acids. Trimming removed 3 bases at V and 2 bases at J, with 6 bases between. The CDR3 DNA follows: TGTGCCAGCAGCGGAGAAGCTGGGGCCAACGTCCTGACTTTC. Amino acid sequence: CASSGEAGANVLTF.

In nucleotides, the CDR3 is TGTGCCAGCAGTTCCCCCAGGGCAGGGCGGGGTGAAAAACTGTTTTTT. Protein: CASSSPRAGRGEKLFF. The chain uses TRBV6-5 and TRBJ1-4, with a weak D call TRBD1 (5 bases). Germline CDR1 reads MNHEY; CDR2 reads SVGAGI. The length of the CDR3 is 16 residues. Trimming took off 4 bases at V and 7 bases at J, with 19 bases between the two ends.

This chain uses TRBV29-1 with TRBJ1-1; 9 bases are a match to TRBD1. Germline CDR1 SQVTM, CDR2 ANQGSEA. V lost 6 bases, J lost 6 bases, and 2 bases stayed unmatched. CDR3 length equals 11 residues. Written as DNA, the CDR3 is TGCAGCGTCTACAGGGGGCCTGAAGCTTTCTTT. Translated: CSVYRGPEAFF.

The CDR3 DNA reads as TGTGCCATCTTAAGACAGATTGGGTCCACTGAAGCTTTCTTT. Translation: CAILRQIGSTEAFF. The rearrangement joins TRBV7-8 to TRBJ1-1; a possible D gene is TRBD1 (5 bases). V was pared by 10 bases and J by 4 bases, with 19 bases between. This CDR3 has 14 residues. The V gene's germline CDR1 is SGHVS and CDR2 FQNEAQ.

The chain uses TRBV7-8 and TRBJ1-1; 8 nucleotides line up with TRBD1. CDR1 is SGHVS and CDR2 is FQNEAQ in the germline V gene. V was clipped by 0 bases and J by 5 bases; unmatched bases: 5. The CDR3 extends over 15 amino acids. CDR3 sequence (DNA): TGTGCCAGCAGCTTAGCAGCAGGGGGCAGGACTGAAGCTTTCTTT. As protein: CASSLAAGGRTEAFF.

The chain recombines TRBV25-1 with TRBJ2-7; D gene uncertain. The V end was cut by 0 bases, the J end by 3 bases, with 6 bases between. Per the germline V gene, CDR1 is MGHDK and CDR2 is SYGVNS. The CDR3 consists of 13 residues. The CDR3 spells CASSEYVHYEQYF. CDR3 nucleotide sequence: TGTGCCAGCAGTGAATATGTCCACTACGAGCAGTACTTC.

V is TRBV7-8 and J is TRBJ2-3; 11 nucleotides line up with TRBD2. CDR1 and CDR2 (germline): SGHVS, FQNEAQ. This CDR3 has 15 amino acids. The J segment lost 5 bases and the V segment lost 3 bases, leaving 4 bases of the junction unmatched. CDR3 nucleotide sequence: TGTGCCAGCAGCTTTAGCGGGAGGGCCGAAGATACGCAGTATTTT. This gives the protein CASSFSGRAEDTQYF.

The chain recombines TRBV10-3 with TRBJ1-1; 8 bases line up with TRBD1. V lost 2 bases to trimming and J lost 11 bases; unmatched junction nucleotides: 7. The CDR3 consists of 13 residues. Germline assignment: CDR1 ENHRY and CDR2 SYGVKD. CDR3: CAISEGQGASAFF. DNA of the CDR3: TGTGCCATCAGTGAGGGGCAGGGGGCGAGTGCTTTCTTT.